This T cell receptor beta chain was found in a study of shared clonotypes between healthy human individuals. Study results and caveats: Non-shared clonotypes were found to have lower generation probabilities than the clonotypes that were shared by all four of the sorted-subset donors.

This clone showed up many times. The antigen is unknown. Assay: immunoSEQ multiplex PCR; the TCRdb copy retains only in-frame clones and omits some. Among around 1.1 million clones listed, more than 75% were seen once. Germline V gene lookup returns CDR1 MNHNS and CDR2 SASEGT. The CDR3 runs 16 residues. With 2 bases removed from V and 6 bases from J, the gap between germline ends came to 16 bases. The clonotype was recovered from a man aged 18 to 30 in good health. Some clones in this sample may be carry-over from other donors' samples. Sequencing was carried out using memory CD4+ T cells from PBMCs. The subset: CD45RA-negative fraction. The chain couples TRBV6-1 to TRBJ2-2; D is possibly TRBD1 (5 bases). The CDR3 sequence: CASSERGGAQAGELFF. The CDR3 coding sequence is TGTGCCAGCAGTGAAAGGGGTGGGGCGCAGGCCGGGGAGCTGTTTTTT.